This T cell receptor (beta chain) is drawn from a study of technical replicates of blood from a handful of donors (dated by TCRdb to about 2017). The method behind the library was the immunoSEQ multiplex PCR assay. This is the immuneACCESS table as TCRdb keeps it, with only in-frame sequences that have V and J called. A part of the clones is gone; compared with another copy, unresolved V genes explain less than half, and the rest is unexplained. The sample table contains approximately 81,000 clones; only one count was recorded for more than 90% of them. The ten largest clonotypes hold 0.36% of the sample. This clone was observed a handful of times. Which antigen it targets is not known. There are no base qualities to consult, and no much larger clone falls within one base. Sequencing was done on a sample of T cells isolated from PBMCs. The TCR was taken from a human donor in good health.

The DNA reads as follows: TGCGCCAGCAGCTTGGGTCCGGGAGTCATCTACGAGCAGTACTTC. Translated, it gives CASSLGPGVIYEQYF. The V and J genes are TRBV5-1 and TRBJ2-7, and TRBD2 may be the D gene, going by 6 matching bases. The CDR3 runs 15 amino acids, cysteine and phenylalanine included. Here the CDR3 DNA is all that survives: 45 bases in frame from base 1. Based on the germline V gene, the CDR1 and CDR2 sequences are SGHRS and YFSETQ. V and J lose 0 bases and 3 bases, and a span of 13 bases separates them.